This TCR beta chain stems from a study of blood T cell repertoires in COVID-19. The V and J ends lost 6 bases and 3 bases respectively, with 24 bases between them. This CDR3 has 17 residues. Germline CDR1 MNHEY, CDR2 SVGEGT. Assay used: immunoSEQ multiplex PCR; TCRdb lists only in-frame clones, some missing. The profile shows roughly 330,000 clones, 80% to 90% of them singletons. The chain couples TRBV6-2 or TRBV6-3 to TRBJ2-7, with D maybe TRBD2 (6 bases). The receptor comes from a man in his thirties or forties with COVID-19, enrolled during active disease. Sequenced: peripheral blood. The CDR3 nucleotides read TGTGCCAGCAGCTCCGCGCCCTTCCGGGAGATAATCTACGAGCAGTACTTC. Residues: CASSSAPFREIIYEQYF.